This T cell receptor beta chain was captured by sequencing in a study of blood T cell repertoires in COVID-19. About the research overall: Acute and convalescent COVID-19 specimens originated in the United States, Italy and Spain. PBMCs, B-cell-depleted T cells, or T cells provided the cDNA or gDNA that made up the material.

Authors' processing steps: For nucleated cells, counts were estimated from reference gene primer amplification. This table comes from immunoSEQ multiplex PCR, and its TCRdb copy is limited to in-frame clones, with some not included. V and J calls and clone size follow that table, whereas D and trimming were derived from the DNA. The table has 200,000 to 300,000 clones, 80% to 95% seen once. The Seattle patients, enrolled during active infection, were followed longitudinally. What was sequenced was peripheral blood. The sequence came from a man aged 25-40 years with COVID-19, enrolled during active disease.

DNA of the CDR3: TGTGCCAGCAGCCCCACTAGCGGACCCTACGAGCAGTACTTC. This codes for CASSPTSGPYEQYF. The rearrangement links TRBV7-9 to TRBJ2-7; 8 nucleotides align to TRBD2. J was trimmed by 2 bases and V by 5 bases; bases with no gene match: 5. The CDR3 is 14 amino acids. Germline-derived CDR1 and CDR2 are SEHNR and FQNEAQ (reference sequence). Filled out from reference TRBV7-9 and TRBJ2-7, the complete variable domain reads DTGVSQNPRHKITKRGQNVTFRCDPISEHNRLYWYRQTLGQGPEFLTYFQNEAQLEKSRLLSDRFSAERPKGSFSTLEIQRTEQGDSAMYLCASSPTSGPYEQYFGPGTRLTVT.